This TCR beta chain was retrieved from a study of CD8 T cells in Susac syndrome. When the RNA was reverse transcribed, random hexamers were used with an input of roughly 0.45 to 1 ug. TCRdb reanalysed the immunoSEQ multiplex PCR reads using MiXCR and keeps one entry per CDR3 protein. Here the sample spans 100,000 to 150,000 distinct CDR3 sequences, roughly 93% being singletons. Sequencing of TCR beta was carried out in blood CD8+ and CD4+ T cells. TEMRA cells were FACS-enriched, with CD8+ and CD4+ T cells isolated negatively. The source is a human donor with multiple sclerosis. What was sequenced was CD4+ T cells from PBMCs.

In nucleotides, the CDR3 is TGTGCCATCGGGGGACTAGCGTCTTCGGCAGATACGCAGTATTTT. Translation: CAIGGLASSADTQYF. The V and J genes are TRBV10-3 and TRBJ2-3; 10 nucleotides agree with TRBD2. V shed 8 bases, J shed 4 bases, and the junction held 9 bases outside the gene matches. The germline CDR1 and CDR2 sequences are ENHRY and SYGVKD. The CDR3 runs 15 residues.